This T cell receptor (beta chain) was sequenced for a study of blood T cell repertoires in COVID-19 (dated by TCRdb to 2018 to 2020). With respect to the entire study: Samples from collaborators originated in the United States, Italy and Spain and spanned both the acute and convalescent phases of COVID-19. Samples came from the ongoing ImmuneRACE study (first 160 participants) plus 1,254 subjects from 6 global collaborators. The dataset comprised deeply sampled blood TCRbeta repertoires from subjects exposed to, actively infected with, or recovered from COVID-19. A de-identified subject ID, COVID-19 status, age in years and sex were almost always included in the sample metadata. The repertoires were released in a freely available public database meant as a resource for research on the immune response to SARS-CoV-2. The prospective study material was composed of cDNA or gDNA derived from T cells, B-cell-depleted T cells, or PBMCs. Where HLA class I and class II types were available, the types were taken from metadata supplied by the sample provider, not from assay-based typing.

What the authors observed across the whole study: How much clinical and demographic metadata was included differed by source and by participant, and the metadata was provided uncurated.

TCRbeta CDR3 regions were amplified from genomic DNA by means of the immunoSEQ Assay, a bias-controlled multiplex PCR. In the original analysis: Nucleated cell counts per sample were estimated from amplification of reference gene primers within the assay. To quantify the absolute abundance of each unique TCRbeta CDR3 rearrangement, sequence reads were collapsed and filtered. For each sample, productive Simpson clonality was calculated as the square root of Simpson's diversity index over productive rearrangements. TCRdb mirrors the immuneACCESS table, restricted to in-frame sequences. Some clones are absent from its copies; in checked studies, under half trace to an unresolved V gene, and the reason for the others is unknown. V, J and clone size are taken as reported in that table, and D and trimming were inferred from the DNA itself. Recorded for this sample are approximately 70,000 clones; about 91% of them occurred a single time. Clones ranked in the top ten supply around 13% of the sample.

As for this clone: Its antigen remains unidentified. Base qualities are not at hand, and no much larger clone is one base apart.

Whole blood was collected in K2EDTA tubes by collaborating institutions according to the institutions' own protocols. For TCRbeta analysis, collaborators shipped samples as frozen whole blood, isolated PBMCs, or DNA extracted from either of those sample types. V is reduced by 5 bases and J by 2 bases, leaving a spacing of 10 bases between them. The germline V gene (reference sequence) specifies GTSNPN as CDR1 and SVGIG as CDR2. The CDR3 spans 12 residues, from the cysteine through the phenylalanine. Only the CDR3 portion is preserved as DNA: 36 bases, with reading frame beginning at the first base. The receptor chain draws on TRBV30 and TRBJ2-7; matching of 6 bases hints at TRBD2 as the D gene. This receptor was taken from a human donor with active COVID-19. The donor label of this sample is uncertain. Sequenced input: peripheral blood. The CDR3 region has the sequence CAWQWGAYEQYF. The base sequence is TGTGCCTGGCAATGGGGGGCCTACGAGCAGTACTTC.